What follows are 25 T cell receptor beta chains derived from one specimen sequenced in a study of radiotherapy plus CTLA-4 blockade in lung cancer. Assay used: immunoSEQ multiplex PCR; TCRdb lists only in-frame clones, some missing. Here the sample spans roughly 130,000 clones, around 89% being singletons. The specimen comprised peripheral blood, sampled from a patient treated with radiotherapy plus ipilimumab. Source of these receptors: a human donor with non-small cell lung cancer that progressed on radiotherapy plus ipilimumab.

The DNA for the CDR3 is TGTGCCAGCAGCAGTGGGACAGGGGACAATCAGCCCCAGCATTTT. This translates into CASSSGTGDNQPQHF. This chain joins TRBV6-5 and TRBJ1-5, with 10 positions matching TRBD1. The CDR3 extends over 15 amino acids. J gave up 3 bases and V 6 bases, and 5 bases lay outside the gene matches. Germline V gene lookup returns CDR1 MNHEY and CDR2 SVGAGI.

CDR3 sequence (DNA): TGTGCCAGCAGCTTAGACGGCGGGAAGGTTGGGGAGTACTTC. Translation gives CASSLDGGKVGEYF. The chain is built from TRBV7-9 and TRBJ2-7, with a weak D call TRBD2 (6 bases). The CDR3 runs 14 residues. V was trimmed by 1 base and J by 11 bases, leaving 18 bases between them. From germline, CDR1 is SEHNR and CDR2 FQNEAQ (reference sequence).

The chain is built from TRBV5-6 and TRBJ1-2; 8 bases are a match to TRBD1. The CDR3 has 15 amino acids. Trimming removed 3 bases from V and 7 bases from J; junction bases left unmatched: 11. CDR1 and CDR2 (germline): SGHDT, YYEEEE. The CDR3 DNA follows: TGTGCCAGCAGCTCCAAGACAGGGGCCAGGGGTGGCTACACCTTC. It yields the protein CASSSKTGARGGYTF.

J is TRBJ1-5 and V is TRBV9; 9 bases map to TRBD1. CDR3 size: 17 residues. Germline CDR1 SGDLS, CDR2 YYNGEE. The V gene end was trimmed by 0 bases and the J gene end by 4 bases; junction bases not matched to a gene: 8. CDR3: CASSVGLGDRENQPQHF. In nucleotides, the CDR3 is TGTGCCAGCAGCGTAGGGTTAGGGGACAGGGAAAATCAGCCCCAGCATTTT. Supplemented by reference TRBV9 and TRBJ1-5, the full variable domain reads DSGVTQTPKHLITATGQRVTLRCSPRSGDLSVYWYQQSLDQGLQFLIQYYNGEERAKGNILERFSAQQFPDLHSELNLSSLELGDSALYFCASSVGLGDRENQPQHFGDGTRLSIL.

V is TRBV7-2 and J is TRBJ2-7; maybe TRBD1 (5 bases). There are 14 residues in the CDR3. In germline, CDR1 is SGHTA, CDR2 FQGNSA. V was pared by 1 base and J by 2 bases, with 9 bases between. CDR3 protein: CASSLDRRTYEQYF. The DNA for the CDR3 is TGTGCCAGCAGCTTAGACAGGAGAACCTACGAGCAGTACTTC.

This sequence joins TRBV27 and TRBJ2-7; 7 bases agree with TRBD2. Trimming at V came to 8 bases and at J to 7 bases, leaving 20 bases not matched to a gene. CDR1 MNHEY and CDR2 SMNVEV come from the germline V gene (reference sequence). CDR3 length: 16 amino acids. The CDR3 DNA reads TGTGCCAGCGGGAGGGTCGCCGGGACTACCATCTGGGAGCAGTACTTC. This gives the protein CASGRVAGTTIWEQYF.

V gene TRBV5-1 combines with J gene TRBJ2-5; 10 bases match TRBD2. This CDR3 spans 14 amino acids. Looked up from germline, CDR1 is SGHRS and CDR2 is YFSETQ. V trimming: 4 bases; J trimming: 5 bases; junction bases outside the gene matches: 5. CDR3 DNA sequence: TGCGCCAGCAGCACAAGCGGGAGGGGGGAGACCCAGTACTTC. Protein: CASSTSGRGETQYF.

This clone was seen just once. The chain links TRBV29-1 to TRBJ1-1, with D tentatively TRBD1 (5 bases). Trimming pared 7 bases from V and 1 base from J, leaving 10 bases between. The CDR3 contains 12 residues. Germline loops: CDR1 SQVTM, CDR2 ANQGSEA. Written as DNA, the CDR3 is TGCAGCGCGCTTACAGGGAACACTGAAGCTTTCTTT. Encoded protein: CSALTGNTEAFF.

The chain combines TRBV7-6 with TRBJ1-5; the D is unclear. Per the germline V gene, CDR1 is SGHVS and CDR2 is FNYEAQ. The CDR3 has 13 residues. Trimming stripped 5 bases from V and 0 bases from J, with 5 bases between. In DNA form, the CDR3 reads TGTGCCAGCAGCCAGATTAGCAATCAGCCCCAGCATTTT. Protein product: CASSQISNQPQHF.

The V and J genes are TRBV27 and TRBJ2-7, with TRBD2 identical over 7 bases. The CDR3 has 16 residues. Germline V lookup: CDR1 MNHEY, CDR2 SMNVEV (reference sequence). V lost 5 bases to trimming and J lost 0 bases; unmatched junction nucleotides: 10. CDR3 DNA sequence: TGTGCCAGCAGTCTTCAGGCGAGCGGGAACTCCTACGAGCAGTACTTC. Encoded protein: CASSLQASGNSYEQYF.

This rearrangement joins TRBV19 to TRBJ1-1, with TRBD1 as a possible D gene (6 bases). Germline V lookup: CDR1 LNHDA, CDR2 SQIVND (reference sequence). The CDR3 contains 13 residues. The germline V and J ends were trimmed by 3 bases and 6 bases, with 11 bases remaining between them. Here the CDR3 DNA reads TGTGCCAGTAGTATCGTAGGGGGGCCTGAAGCTTTCTTT. It codes for CASSIVGGPEAFF.

This clone was seen a single time. The rearrangement joins TRBV27 to TRBJ1-5; D is unresolved. Per germline, CDR1 MNHEY and CDR2 SMNVEV (reference sequence). The CDR3 sequence is 12 residues long. V lost 3 bases, J lost 5 bases, and 5 bases lay in between. The CDR3 here is CASSFLDQPQHF. The CDR3 region has the DNA TGTGCCAGCAGTTTTCTCGATCAGCCCCAGCATTTT.

The chain has TRBV5-3 and TRBJ2-5; D gene uncertain. TRBV5-3 is assigned to the ORF class and has an uncertain function. The V gene lost 0 bases and the J gene lost 1 base, with 16 bases spanning the gap. CDR3 length: 17 residues. CDR3 bases: TGTGCCAGAAGCTTGGGAGTGACGGCCCCGCTCCAAGAGACCCAGTACTTC. It is translated as CARSLGVTAPLQETQYF.

The chain recombines TRBV15 with TRBJ1-5; the D gene is possibly TRBD1 (5 bases). V was shortened by 7 bases and J by 4 bases, with 11 bases between the two germline ends. CDR3 length equals 13 residues. Germline CDR1 and CDR2: LNHNV and YYDKDF (reference sequence). The chain's CDR3 is CATKSRANQPQHF. In DNA form, the CDR3 reads TGTGCCACCAAGAGCAGGGCGAATCAGCCCCAGCATTTT.

This sequence joins TRBV7-2 and TRBJ2-5; D is ambiguous. Germline assignment: CDR1 SGHTA and CDR2 FQGNSA. Trimming cost V 0 bases and J 2 bases, with 7 bases left between them. The CDR3 spans 14 residues. CDR3 DNA: TGTGCCAGCAGCTTAGCCAGGCGGCAAGAGACCCAGTACTTC. Its protein product is CASSLARRQETQYF.

The chain has TRBV10-3 and TRBJ2-7; D call uncertain. CDR1 and CDR2 from the germline V gene are ENHRY and SYGVKD. The CDR3 runs to 14 residues. The V and J ends lost 0 bases and 1 base respectively, with 7 bases between them. The CDR3 region has the DNA TGTGCCATCAGTGAGTCAGGGTCGTCCTACGAGCAGTACTTC. It codes for CAISESGSSYEQYF.

The chain combines TRBV5-1 with TRBJ1-2; D perhaps matches TRBD1 (5 bases). The CDR3 consists of 14 residues. Trimming removed 0 bases at V and 7 bases at J, with 13 bases between. Germline CDR1 and CDR2: SGHRS and YFSETQ. As DNA, the CDR3 is TGCGCCAGCAGCTTGGTTGGGGGTTCAAGTGGCTACACCTTC. Translating gives CASSLVGGSSGYTF.

CDR3 coding DNA: TGTGCCAGCAGCCCAGGGACTAGCGGGATGGGCGGGGAGCTGTTTTTT. Translation: CASSPGTSGMGGELFF. This chain links TRBV11-3 with TRBJ2-2, with 13 nucleotides matching TRBD2. CDR3 length: 16 amino acids. After removal of 5 bases from V and 7 bases from J, the junction contained 7 bases not matched to a gene. Looked up from germline, CDR1 is SGHNT and CDR2 is YENEEA. Combining the CDR3 with reference TRBV11-3 and TRBJ2-2 gives the whole variable domain EAGVVQSPRYKIIEKKQPVAFWCNPISGHNTLYWYLQNLGQGPELLIRYENEEAVDDSQLPKDRFSAERLKGVDSTLKIQPAELGDSAVYLCASSPGTSGMGGELFFGEGSRLTVL.

V usage is TRBV7-2 and J usage is TRBJ2-1, with D maybe TRBD2 (6 bases). The CDR3 covers 15 residues. Trimming left V 1 base short and J 5 bases short, with 12 bases between. CDR1 and CDR2 from the germline V gene are SGHTA and FQGNSA. The CDR3 sequence: CASSLELGGNNEQFF. CDR3 coding DNA: TGTGCCAGCAGCTTAGAATTGGGCGGGAACAATGAGCAGTTCTTC.

The chain carries TRBV2 and TRBJ2-1; 8 bases align to TRBD2. In germline, CDR1 is SNHLY, CDR2 FYNNEI. The CDR3 sequence is 14 residues long. With V trimmed by 6 bases and J by 5 bases, 6 bases remained unmatched. The CDR3: CASSSSGGNNEQFF. The CDR3, as DNA: TGTGCCAGCAGCTCCTCGGGAGGGAACAATGAGCAGTTCTTC.

The V call is TRBV28, the J call TRBJ1-4, with D unresolved. In germline, CDR1 is MDHEN, CDR2 SYDVKM. Trimming left V 2 bases short and J 4 bases short, with 2 bases between. This CDR3 is 12 amino acids long. The CDR3 DNA sequence: TGTGCCAGCAGTTTAATTAATGAAAAACTGTTTTTT. Translated: CASSLINEKLFF.

The chain links TRBV4-2 to TRBJ2-1; 8 bases align to TRBD2. From germline, CDR1 is LGHNA and CDR2 YNFKEQ. V shed 4 bases, J shed 4 bases, and the junction held 9 bases outside the gene matches. This CDR3 has 16 residues. The CDR3 sequence: CASSPSWAGGYNEQFF. The CDR3 DNA reads as TGTGCCAGCAGCCCGAGTTGGGCGGGAGGTTACAATGAGCAGTTCTTC.

Here the CDR3 reads CSGRDRGPGEQFF. In DNA form, the CDR3 reads TGCAGCGGCCGGGACAGGGGGCCAGGTGAGCAGTTCTTC. The J gene is TRBJ2-1, the V gene TRBV29-1, with 12 bases matching TRBD1. V shed 7 bases and J 9 bases; nucleotides not matched to a gene: 7. Germline values: CDR1 SQVTM, CDR2 ANQGSEA. The CDR3 has 13 residues.

The genes are TRBV6-1 and TRBJ1-2; 7 bases line up with TRBD1. The CDR3 extends over 16 amino acids. V lost 0 bases and J lost 4; bases outside the gene matches: 8. Germline-derived CDR1 and CDR2 are MNHNS and SASEGT. CDR3 region: CASSEAPGQWGYGYTF. The DNA of the CDR3 is TGTGCCAGCAGTGAAGCGCCGGGACAGTGGGGCTATGGCTACACCTTC.

The chain couples TRBV5-4 to TRBJ2-7, with 10 nucleotides matching TRBD2. The germline gives CDR1 SGHNT, CDR2 YYREEE (reference sequence). This CDR3 contains 16 residues. V lost 2 bases, J lost 6 bases, and 11 bases stayed unmatched. CDR3 sequence reads: CASSFFRAGGPAEQYF. The CDR3 DNA is TGTGCCAGCAGCTTTTTCCGAGCGGGAGGGCCCGCCGAGCAGTACTTC.